Below, 18 T cell receptor beta chains from the same sample are listed, as sequenced in a study of cytomegalovirus exposure and HLA in healthy donors. PCR used 60 Vbeta primers and 13 Jbeta primers. Sequenced by immunoSEQ multiplex PCR; TCRdb stores in-frame clones only, minus some. The sample consists of about 200,000 clones, 75% to 85% of them appearing once. Sequencing used PBMCs. Every receptor here comes from a girl aged 10 to 17 in good health and CMV-seropositive.

V usage is TRBV11-2 and J usage is TRBJ1-5, with a tentative D call TRBD1 (5 bases). Trimming cost V 0 bases and J 5 bases, with 11 bases left between them. Germline V gives CDR1 SGHAT, CDR2 FQNNGV. The CDR3 extends over 15 amino acids. The chain's CDR3 is CASSLDSRGYQPQHF. Written as DNA, the CDR3 is TGTGCCAGCAGCTTAGATAGTCGGGGGTATCAGCCCCAGCATTTT.

This chain joins TRBV30 and TRBJ1-3, with D tentatively TRBD1 (5 bases). This CDR3 comprises 16 residues. CDR1 is GTSNPN, CDR2 SVGIG, per germline (reference sequence). The germline V and J ends were trimmed by 0 bases and 2 bases, with 14 bases remaining between them. The CDR3 here is CAWSVPIRGTGNTIYF. DNA for the CDR3: TGTGCCTGGAGTGTACCGATCCGGGGGACTGGAAACACCATATATTTT. Full variable domain (remainder filled in from reference TRBV30 and TRBJ1-3): SQTIHQWPATLVQPVGSPLSLECTVEGTSNPNLYWYRQAAGRGLQLLFYSVGIGQISSEVPQNLSASRPQDRQFILSSKKLLLSDSGFYLCAWSVPIRGTGNTIYFGEGSWLTVV.

V gene TRBV9 combines with J gene TRBJ2-1; D might be TRBD1 (6 bases). The CDR3 consists of 16 residues. Germline V CDR1 and CDR2: SGDLS, YYNGEE. The germline V and J ends were trimmed by 2 bases and 4 bases, with 16 bases remaining between them. The CDR3: CASSVFGTSGYNEQFF. CDR3 in DNA: TGTGCCAGCAGCGTTTTTGGGACATCGGGGTACAATGAGCAGTTCTTC.

The V call is TRBV7-9, the J call TRBJ2-2; D gene unclear. V shed 5 bases and J shed 8 bases, with 12 bases lying between them. The V gene's germline CDR1 is SEHNR and CDR2 FQNEAQ (reference sequence). CDR3 length equals 13 residues. Written as DNA, the CDR3 is TGTGCCAGCAGCCCTCGACCGGAGGGGGAGCTGTTTTTT. It specifies CASSPRPEGELFF.

This clone was seen once. The genes are TRBV27 and TRBJ2-7, with 9 nucleotides matching TRBD1. The CDR3 covers 15 residues. V shed 4 bases and J 4 bases; nucleotides not matched to a gene: 8. Germline-derived CDR1 and CDR2 are MNHEY and SMNVEV (reference sequence). Here the CDR3 reads CASSSPTGGIYEQYF. The CDR3 nucleotides are TGTGCCAGCAGTTCCCCGACAGGGGGTATTTACGAGCAGTACTTC.

The chain has TRBV7-9 and TRBJ1-4; D perhaps matches TRBD1 (6 bases). This CDR3 comprises 16 residues. V was cut by 6 bases and J by 0 bases, with 14 bases left in between. CDR1 is SEHNR, CDR2 FQNEAQ, per germline (reference sequence). CDR3: CASSWGEGATNEKLFF. CDR3 in DNA: TGTGCCAGCAGTTGGGGAGAGGGGGCAACTAATGAAAAACTGTTTTTT.

The chain combines TRBV5-8 with TRBJ1-6; TRBD1 matches 8 bases. The CDR3 contains 14 residues. With 0 bases clipped from V and 10 bases from J, the junction kept 3 bases outside the gene matches. Per the germline V gene, CDR1 is SGHTS and CDR2 is YDEGEE. CDR3 nucleotides: TGTGCCAGCAGCTTGGGCCAGGGGGCCTCACCCCTCCACTTT. Amino acid sequence: CASSLGQGASPLHF.

The V call is TRBV9, the J call TRBJ1-3; D might be TRBD1 (5 bases). V was pared by 4 bases and J by 4 bases, with 15 bases between. Germline values: CDR1 SGDLS, CDR2 YYNGEE. The CDR3 is 15 amino acids. Written as DNA, the CDR3 is TGTGCCAGCAGCCCCCTAGGGGCGCTAGGAAACACCATATATTTT. Encoded protein: CASSPLGALGNTIYF.

This chain connects TRBV9 to TRBJ2-1; TRBD2 is a possible D gene (6 bases). This CDR3 contains 15 residues. Trimming removed 2 bases at V and 5 bases at J, with 14 bases between. Germline lookup yields CDR1 SGDLS and CDR2 YYNGEE. The CDR3 loop reads CASSVVGGADNEQFF. The CDR3 bases are TGTGCCAGCAGCGTCGTAGGAGGGGCTGACAATGAGCAGTTCTTC.

The chain carries TRBV25-1 and TRBJ2-1; maybe TRBD1 (5 bases). Germline CDR1 MGHDK, CDR2 SYGVNS. The V end lost 4 bases, the J end lost 6 bases, and 7 bases lay between the germline ends. The CDR3 spans 12 residues. The CDR3 nucleotides are TGTGCCAGCAGTGGGACACCCAATGAGCAGTTCTTC. Amino acid sequence: CASSGTPNEQFF. The entire variable domain, with the rest obtained from reference TRBV25-1 and TRBJ2-1, is as follows: EADIYQTPRYLVIGTGKKITLECSQTMGHDKMYWYQQDPGMELHLIHYSYGVNSTEKGDLSSESTVSRIRTEHFPLTLESARPSHTSQYLCASSGTPNEQFFGPGTRLTVL.

J is TRBJ2-7 and V is TRBV7-6; 12 bases fit TRBD2. Germline CDR1 SGHVS, CDR2 FNYEAQ. The ends lost 5 bases at V and 1 base at J; junction bases unmatched: 3. CDR3 length: 15 amino acids. Here the CDR3 reads CASSPTSGGSYEQYF. In DNA, the CDR3 is TGTGCCAGCAGCCCTACTAGCGGGGGGTCCTACGAGCAGTACTTC.

V usage is TRBV11-3 and J usage is TRBJ2-1; D is possibly TRBD2 (7 bases). Germline-derived CDR1 and CDR2 are SGHNT and YENEEA. CDR3 length: 13 residues. V was pared by 3 bases and J by 8 bases, with 11 bases between. The CDR3 sequence is CASSLGGRDEQFF. For the CDR3, the DNA is TGTGCCAGCAGCTTGGGGGGGCGCGATGAGCAGTTCTTC.

This clone was detected a few times. The V gene is TRBV29-1, the J gene TRBJ2-2; TRBD2 matches at 8 bases. The V gene's germline CDR1 is SQVTM and CDR2 ANQGSEA. V lost 7 bases, J lost 0 bases, and 1 base stayed unmatched. This CDR3 has 13 amino acids. Here the CDR3 reads CSGRGANTGELFF. In DNA form, the CDR3 reads TGCAGCGGGCGGGGGGCGAACACCGGGGAGCTGTTTTTT.

This clone was observed a few times. This same CDR3 is encoded by further DNA sequences in the sample. The rearrangement links TRBV18 to TRBJ1-1; weak D call: TRBD1 (5 bases). Germline CDR1 reads KGHSH; CDR2 reads LQKENI. CDR3 length: 15 residues. Trimming cost V 0 bases and J 0 bases, with 8 bases left between them. CDR3 protein: CASSPPRGMNTEAFF. The CDR3 nucleotides are TGTGCCAGCTCACCACCGCGGGGGATGAACACTGAAGCTTTCTTT.

This clone occurred a few times. The chain employs TRBV9 and TRBJ2-3, with 7 bases that match TRBD2. The CDR3 runs 17 residues. The junction had 17 bases not matched to a gene; V was cut back by 7 bases and J by 3 bases. Per germline, CDR1 SGDLS and CDR2 YYNGEE. CDR3 protein: CASDGASGASLTDTQYF. CDR3 coding DNA: TGTGCCAGCGATGGGGCGAGCGGGGCTTCCTTGACAGATACGCAGTATTTT.

CDR3 bases: TGTGCCAGCAGCTTACCCGCAGGCGCCGACGTCCTGACTTTC. Amino acids: CASSLPAGADVLTF. The chain combines TRBV7-2 with TRBJ2-6; D is ambiguous. V was shortened by 2 bases and J by 11 bases, with 13 bases between the two germline ends. Per germline, CDR1 SGHTA and CDR2 FQGNSA. The CDR3 runs 14 residues.

V and J are TRBV6-4 and TRBJ2-2, with a possible D match to TRBD1 (6 bases). Germline CDR1 is MRHNA and CDR2 is SNTAGT. V lost 7 bases and J 7 bases, leaving 13 bases between the germline ends. The CDR3 sequence is 13 residues long. As DNA, the CDR3 is TGTGCCAGCATTCCCAGGGGTGGCGGGGAGCTGTTTTTT. Amino acid sequence: CASIPRGGGELFF.

This rearrangement joins TRBV19 to TRBJ1-4, with D uncertain. V lost 10 bases, J lost 3 bases, and 15 bases lay in between. This CDR3 spans 14 amino acids. The germline CDR1 and CDR2 sequences are LNHDA and SQIVND (reference sequence). In DNA form, the CDR3 reads TGTGCCACCAAGAACCAGGCACCTAATGAAAAACTGTTTTTT. Translating it yields CATKNQAPNEKLFF.